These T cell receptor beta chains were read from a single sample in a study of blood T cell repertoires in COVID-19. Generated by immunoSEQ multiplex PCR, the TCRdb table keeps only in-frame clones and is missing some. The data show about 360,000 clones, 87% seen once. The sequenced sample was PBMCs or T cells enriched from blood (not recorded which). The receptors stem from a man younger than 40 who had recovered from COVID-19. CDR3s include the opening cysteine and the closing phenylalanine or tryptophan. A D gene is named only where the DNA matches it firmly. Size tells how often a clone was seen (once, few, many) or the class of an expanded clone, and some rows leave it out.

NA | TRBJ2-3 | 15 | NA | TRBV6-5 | CASTMTGDSSDTQYF | TGTGCCAGCACTATGACGGGGGACTCCTCGGATACGCAGTATTTT
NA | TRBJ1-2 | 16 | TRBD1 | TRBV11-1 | CASSLGQGPQDYGYTF | TGTGCCAGCAGCTTGGGACAGGGCCCGCAGGACTATGGCTACACCTTC
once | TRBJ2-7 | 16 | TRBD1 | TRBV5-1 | CASSSGGTGGSYEQYF | TGCGCCAGCAGCTCCGGCGGGACAGGGGGCTCCTACGAGCAGTACTTC
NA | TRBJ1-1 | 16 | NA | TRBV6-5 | CASSYVDGGPVTEAFF | TGTGCCAGCAGTTACGTGGACGGCGGGCCGGTCACTGAAGCTTTCTTT
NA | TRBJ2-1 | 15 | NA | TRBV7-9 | CASSDQAGTRVGQFF | TGTGCCAGCAGCGACCAGGCAGGGACAAGGGTGGGGCAGTTCTTC
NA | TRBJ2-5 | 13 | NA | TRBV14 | CASSRGLQETQYF | TGTGCCAGCAGCCGAGGACTCCAAGAGACCCAGTACTTC
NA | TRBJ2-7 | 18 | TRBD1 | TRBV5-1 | CASSLGPTGQGVLNEQYF | TGCGCCAGCAGCTTGGGTCCGACGGGACAGGGGGTATTAAACGAGCAGTACTTC
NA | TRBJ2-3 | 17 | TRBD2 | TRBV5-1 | CASSEQILAGPSDTQYF | TGCGCCAGCAGCGAGCAGATCCTAGCGGGTCCTAGCGATACGCAGTATTTT
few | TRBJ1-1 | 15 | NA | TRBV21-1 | CASNRMGGSFDEAFF | TGTGCCAGCAACCGAATGGGGGGGTCATTTGACGAAGCTTTCTTT
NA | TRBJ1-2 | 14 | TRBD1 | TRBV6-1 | CASSDAGQGYGYTF | TGTGCCAGCAGTGATGCGGGACAGGGCTATGGCTACACCTTC
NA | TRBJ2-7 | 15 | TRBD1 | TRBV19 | CASSIYGTGGDEQYF | TGTGCCAGTAGTATCTACGGGACAGGGGGCGACGAGCAGTACTTC
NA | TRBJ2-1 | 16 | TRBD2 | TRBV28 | CASSSPGTSSYNEQFF | TGTGCCAGCAGTTCACCCGGGACTAGCTCCTACAATGAGCAGTTCTTC
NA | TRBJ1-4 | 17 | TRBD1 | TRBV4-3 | CASSQAGQGAINEKLFF | TGCGCCAGCAGCCAAGCGGGACAGGGGGCGATTAATGAAAAACTGTTTTTT
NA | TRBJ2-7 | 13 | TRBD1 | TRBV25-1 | CATEDRGSYEQYF | TGTGCCACCGAGGACAGGGGGTCTTACGAGCAGTACTTC
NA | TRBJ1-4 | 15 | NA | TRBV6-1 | CASSESRGGGEKLFF | TGTGCCAGCAGTGAATCTCGAGGTGGCGGTGAAAAACTGTTTTTT
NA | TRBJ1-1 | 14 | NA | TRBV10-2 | CASSEKAGNTEAFF | TGCGCCAGCAGTGAAAAGGCGGGTAACACTGAAGCTTTCTTT
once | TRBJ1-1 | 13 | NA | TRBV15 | CATSNWGGTEAFF | TGTGCCACCAGCAACTGGGGGGGTACTGAAGCTTTCTTT
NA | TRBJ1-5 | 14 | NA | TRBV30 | CAWSWQGSNQPQHF | TGTGCCTGGAGTTGGCAGGGTAGCAATCAGCCCCAGCATTTT
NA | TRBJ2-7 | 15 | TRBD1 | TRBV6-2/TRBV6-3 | CASSSQGQSDYEQYF | TGTGCCAGCAGTTCCCAGGGACAGTCGGACTACGAGCAGTACTTC
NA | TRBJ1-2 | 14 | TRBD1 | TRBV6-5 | CASRDRHTTYGYTF | TGTGCCAGCAGGGACAGGCACACAACTTATGGCTACACCTTC
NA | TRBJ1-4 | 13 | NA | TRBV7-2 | CASKSGYTTQLFF | TGTGCCAGCAAATCAGGATATACCACACAACTGTTTTTT
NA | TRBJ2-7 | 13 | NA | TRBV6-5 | CATKRQASYEQYF | TGTGCCACCAAAAGACAGGCCTCCTACGAGCAGTACTTC
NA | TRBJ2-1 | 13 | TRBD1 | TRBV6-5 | CASSLGQTNEQFF | TGTGCCAGCAGTTTGGGACAGACCAATGAGCAGTTCTTC
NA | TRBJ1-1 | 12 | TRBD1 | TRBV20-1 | CSASLQGPEAFF | TGCAGTGCTAGTCTACAGGGGCCGGAAGCTTTCTTT
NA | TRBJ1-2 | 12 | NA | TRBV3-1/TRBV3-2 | CASSLGGSGYTF | TGTGCCAGCAGCCTTGGGGGGTCTGGCTACACCTTC
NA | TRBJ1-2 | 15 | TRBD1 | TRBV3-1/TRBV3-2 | CASSRSGGRAYGYTF | TGTGCCAGCAGCCGATCAGGGGGACGAGCCTATGGCTACACCTTC
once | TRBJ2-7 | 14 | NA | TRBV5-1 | CASSHEAGYDEQYF | TGCGCCAGCAGCCATGAAGCAGGGTACGACGAGCAGTACTTC
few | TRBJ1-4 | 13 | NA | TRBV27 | CASTKGGHEKLFF | TGTGCCAGCACCAAGGGCGGGCATGAAAAACTGTTTTTT
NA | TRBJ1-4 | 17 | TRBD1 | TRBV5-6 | CASSLGQGFATNEKLFF | TGTGCCAGCAGCTTGGGACAGGGCTTTGCAACTAATGAAAAACTGTTTTTT
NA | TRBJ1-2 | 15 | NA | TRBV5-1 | CASSLVGEPGYGYTF | TGCGCCAGCAGCTTGGTAGGGGAACCGGGTTATGGCTACACCTTC
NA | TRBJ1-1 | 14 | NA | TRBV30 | CAWSTTGYNTEAFF | TGTGCCTGGAGTACAACAGGGTACAACACTGAAGCTTTCTTT
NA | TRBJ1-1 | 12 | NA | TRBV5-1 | CASSLPGIEAFF | TGCGCCAGCAGCTTGCCCGGGATTGAAGCTTTCTTT
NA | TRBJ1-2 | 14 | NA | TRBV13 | CASSSPRFSYGYTF | TGTGCCAGCAGCTCCCCCCGTTTCAGCTATGGCTACACCTTC
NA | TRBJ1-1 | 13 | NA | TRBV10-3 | CATVVDRNTEAFF | TGTGCCACCGTGGTGGACAGGAACACTGAAGCTTTCTTT
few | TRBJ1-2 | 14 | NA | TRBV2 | CASSEARANYGYTF | TGTGCCAGCAGTGAAGCGAGGGCAAACTATGGCTACACCTTC
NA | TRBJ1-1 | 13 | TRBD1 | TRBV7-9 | CASSSEDRGEAFF | TGTGCCAGCAGCTCCGAGGACAGGGGCGAAGCTTTCTTT
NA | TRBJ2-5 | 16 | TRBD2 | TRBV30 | CAWTGSAGGQLKTQYF | TGTGCCTGGACCGGCTCCGCGGGGGGGCAACTAAAGACCCAGTACTTC
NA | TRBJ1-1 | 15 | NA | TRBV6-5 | CASSSPTDMNTEAFF | TGTGCCAGCAGTTCCCCGACAGACATGAACACTGAAGCTTTCTTT
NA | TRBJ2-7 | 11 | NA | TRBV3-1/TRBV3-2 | CASSQGHEQYF | TGTGCCAGCAGCCAAGGGCACGAGCAGTACTTC
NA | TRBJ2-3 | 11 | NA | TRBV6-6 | CASRRGDTQYF | TGTGCCAGCAGGCGCGGAGATACGCAGTATTTT
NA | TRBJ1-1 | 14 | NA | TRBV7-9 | CASSAETTNTEAFF | TGTGCCAGCAGCGCCGAGACAACTAACACTGAAGCTTTCTTT
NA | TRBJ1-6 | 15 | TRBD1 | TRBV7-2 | CASSLKTGAYSPLHF | TGTGCCAGCAGCCTGAAGACAGGGGCCTATTCACCCCTCCACTTT
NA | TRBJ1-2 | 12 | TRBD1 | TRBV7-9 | CASRGTGDGYTF | TGTGCCAGCAGAGGGACAGGGGATGGCTACACCTTC
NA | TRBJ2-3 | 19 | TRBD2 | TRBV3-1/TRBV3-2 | CASSQGLAGGPWKTDTQYF | TGTGCCAGCAGCCAAGGGCTAGCGGGGGGGCCGTGGAAGACAGATACGCAGTATTTT
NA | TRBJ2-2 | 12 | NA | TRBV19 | CASSIDSGELFF | TGTGCCAGTAGTATAGACTCCGGGGAGCTGTTTTTT
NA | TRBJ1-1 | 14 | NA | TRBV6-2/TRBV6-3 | CASSSSRMNTEAFF | TGTGCCAGCAGTTCCTCTAGAATGAACACTGAAGCTTTCTTT
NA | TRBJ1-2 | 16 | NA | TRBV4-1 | CASSLQAVADKRYYTF | TGCGCCAGCAGCCTCCAGGCCGTCGCAGATAAAAGATACTACACCTTC
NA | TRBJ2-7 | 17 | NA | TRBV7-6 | CASSLSPFPGPHYEQYF | TGTGCCAGCAGCTTAAGCCCATTTCCAGGGCCTCATTACGAGCAGTACTTC
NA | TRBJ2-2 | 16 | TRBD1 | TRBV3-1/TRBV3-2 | CASSPNTGGRTGELFF | TGTGCCAGCAGCCCAAATACAGGGGGCAGAACCGGGGAGCTGTTTTTT
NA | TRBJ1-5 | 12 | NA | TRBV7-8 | CASSPPDQPQHF | TGTGCCAGCAGCCCTCCGGATCAGCCCCAGCATTTT
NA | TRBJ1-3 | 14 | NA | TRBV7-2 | CASTLGSSGNTIYF | TGTGCCAGCACCCTCGGGTCATCTGGAAACACCATATATTTT
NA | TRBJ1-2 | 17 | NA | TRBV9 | CASSPRQVPLNNYGYTF | TGTGCCAGCAGCCCCCGACAGGTACCCCTTAATAACTATGGCTACACCTTC
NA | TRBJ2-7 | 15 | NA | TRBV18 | CASSPASGRKYEQYF | TGTGCCAGCTCACCAGCTTCAGGGCGGAAATACGAGCAGTACTTC